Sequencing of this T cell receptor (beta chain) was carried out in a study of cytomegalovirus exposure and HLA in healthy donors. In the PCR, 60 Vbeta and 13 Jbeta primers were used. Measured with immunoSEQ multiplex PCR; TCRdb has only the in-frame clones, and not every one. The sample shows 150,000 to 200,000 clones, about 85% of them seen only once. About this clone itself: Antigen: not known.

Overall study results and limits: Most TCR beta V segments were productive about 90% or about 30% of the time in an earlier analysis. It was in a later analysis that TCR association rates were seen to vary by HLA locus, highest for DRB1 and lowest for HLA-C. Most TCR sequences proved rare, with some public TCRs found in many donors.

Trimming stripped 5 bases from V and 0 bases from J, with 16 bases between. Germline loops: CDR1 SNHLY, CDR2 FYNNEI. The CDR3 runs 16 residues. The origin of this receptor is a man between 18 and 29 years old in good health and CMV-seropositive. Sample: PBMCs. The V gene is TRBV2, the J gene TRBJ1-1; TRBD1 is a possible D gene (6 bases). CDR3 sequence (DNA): TGTGCCAGCAGTCTTAGTCCCGACAGGCTGAACACTGAAGCTTTCTTT. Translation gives CASSLSPDRLNTEAFF.